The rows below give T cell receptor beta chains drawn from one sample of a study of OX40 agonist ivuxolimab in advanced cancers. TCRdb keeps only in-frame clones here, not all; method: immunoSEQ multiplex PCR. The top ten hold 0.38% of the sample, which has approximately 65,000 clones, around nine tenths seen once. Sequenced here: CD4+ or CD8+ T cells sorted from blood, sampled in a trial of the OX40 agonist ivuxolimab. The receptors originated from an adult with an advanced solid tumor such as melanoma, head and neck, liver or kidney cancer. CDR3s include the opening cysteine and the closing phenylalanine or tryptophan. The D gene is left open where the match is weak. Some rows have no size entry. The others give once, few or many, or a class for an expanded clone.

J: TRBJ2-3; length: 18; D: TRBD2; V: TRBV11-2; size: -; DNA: TGTGCCAGCAGCCCCTATGGGGGGGCACTAGCGGGCACAGATACGCAGTATTTT; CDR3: CASSPYGGALAGTDTQYF
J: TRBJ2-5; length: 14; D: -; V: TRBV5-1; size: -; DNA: TGCGCCAGCAGCTTGGAGGGGGATCCCGAGACCCAGTACTTC; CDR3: CASSLEGDPETQYF
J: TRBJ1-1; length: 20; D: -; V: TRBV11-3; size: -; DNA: TGTGCCAGCAGCTTGCGGAGGGTGGGAGCGACGTACCCTCCTAACACTGAAGCTTTCTTT; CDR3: CASSLRRVGATYPPNTEAFF
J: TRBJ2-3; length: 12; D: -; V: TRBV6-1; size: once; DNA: TGTGCCAGCAAAGGCACCACAGATACGCAGTATTTT; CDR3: CASKGTTDTQYF
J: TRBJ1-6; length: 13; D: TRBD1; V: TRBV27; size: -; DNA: TGTGCCAGCAGGGACTACAGGGGCTCACCCCTCCACTTT; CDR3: CASRDYRGSPLHF
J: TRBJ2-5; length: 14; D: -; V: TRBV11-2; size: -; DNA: TGTGCCAGCAGCTTACTCAACACGATGGAGACCCAGTACTTC; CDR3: CASSLLNTMETQYF
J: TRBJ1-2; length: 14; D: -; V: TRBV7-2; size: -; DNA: TGTGCCAGCAGCTTGTCTTGGTCCTCCTATGGCTACACCTTC; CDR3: CASSLSWSSYGYTF
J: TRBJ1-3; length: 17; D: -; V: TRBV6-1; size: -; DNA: TGTGCCAGCAGTGCGAAAGGGGAAAGTACATCTGGAAACACCATATATTTT; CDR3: CASSAKGESTSGNTIYF
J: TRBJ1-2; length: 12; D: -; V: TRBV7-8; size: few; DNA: TGTGCCACCCAGGGGCGCGTCTATGGCTACACCTTC; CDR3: CATQGRVYGYTF
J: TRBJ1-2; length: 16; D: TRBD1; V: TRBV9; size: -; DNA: TGTGCCAGCAGCGCAGGGACAGCCCTGAATAACTATGGCTACACCTTC; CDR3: CASSAGTALNNYGYTF
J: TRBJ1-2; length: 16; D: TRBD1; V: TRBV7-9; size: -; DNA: TGTGCCAGCAGTTCTCCTACAGGGGGCGATTTTCGTGGCTACACCTTC; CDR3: CASSSPTGGDFRGYTF
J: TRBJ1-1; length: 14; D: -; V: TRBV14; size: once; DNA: TGTGCCAGCAGCTTCTCCAGGGGGAACACTGAAGCTTTCTTT; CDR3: CASSFSRGNTEAFF
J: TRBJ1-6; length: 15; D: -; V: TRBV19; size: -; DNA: TGTGCCAGTAGTATAGCCAGGGGCAGGGATTCACCCCTCCACTTT; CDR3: CASSIARGRDSPLHF
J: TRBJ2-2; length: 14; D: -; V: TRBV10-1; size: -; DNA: TGCGCCAGCAGACGGGACACGAACACCGGGGAGCTGTTTTTT; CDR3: CASRRDTNTGELFF
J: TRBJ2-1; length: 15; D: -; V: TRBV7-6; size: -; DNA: TGTGCCAGCAGCTTGGCCGGGACCGACTGGTATGAGCAGTTCTTC; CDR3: CASSLAGTDWYEQFF
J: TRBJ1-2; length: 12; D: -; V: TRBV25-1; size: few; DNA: TGTGCCAGCAGTGAAGCGAGGGGCGGCTACACCTTC; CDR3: CASSEARGGYTF
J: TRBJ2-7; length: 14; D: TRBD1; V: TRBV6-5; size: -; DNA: TGTGCCAGCAGTTCGGCAGGGGGCTCCTACGAGCAGTACTTC; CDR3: CASSSAGGSYEQYF
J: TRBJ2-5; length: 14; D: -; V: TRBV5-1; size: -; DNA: TGCGCCAGCAGCCTACGGGGGATTCGAGAGACCCAGTACTTC; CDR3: CASSLRGIRETQYF
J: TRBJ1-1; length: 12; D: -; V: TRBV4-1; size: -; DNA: TGCGCCAGCAGGGATTGGGGGGGGAGCGCTTTCTTT; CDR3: CASRDWGGSAFF
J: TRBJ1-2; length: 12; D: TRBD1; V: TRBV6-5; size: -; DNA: TGTGCCACCGTGGACAGGTACTATGGCTACACCTTC; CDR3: CATVDRYYGYTF
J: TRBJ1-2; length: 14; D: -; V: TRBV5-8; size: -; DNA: TGTGCCAGCAGCTTTAGATGGCAGGGCGGGGACTACACCTTC; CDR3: CASSFRWQGGDYTF
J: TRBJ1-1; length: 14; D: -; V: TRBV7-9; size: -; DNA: TGTGCCAGCAGCGGTACTCCCCCGGGTCCTGAAGCTTTCTTT; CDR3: CASSGTPPGPEAFF